These 8 T cell receptor beta chains originate from one sample sequenced in a study of blood T cell repertoires in COVID-19. The table came from immunoSEQ multiplex PCR; TCRdb's copy has only in-frame clones and leaves some out. The table shows around 100,000 clones, with 87% occurring only once. The sample consisted of peripheral blood. The receptors shown here come from a man between 25 and 39 years old in a cohort sampled during active COVID-19.

This chain uses TRBV15 with TRBJ1-6; the match to TRBD1 covers 7 bases. V lost 1 base and J lost 6; bases outside the gene matches: 21. This CDR3 spans 21 amino acids. CDR1 LNHNV and CDR2 YYDKDF come from the germline V gene (reference sequence). CDR3 in amino acids: CATSRAPSFDRALALNSPLHF. Written as DNA, the CDR3 is TGTGCCACCAGCAGAGCACCGTCCTTCGACAGGGCATTAGCCCTTAATTCACCCCTCCACTTT. The variable domain in full, with the rest retrieved from reference TRBV15 and TRBJ1-6, is DAMVIQNPRYQVTQFGKPVTLSCSQTLNHNVMYWYQQKSSQAPKLLFHYYDKDFNNEADTPDNFQSRRPNTSFCFLDIRSPGLGDTAMYLCATSRAPSFDRALALNSPLHFGNGTRLTVT.

The chain couples TRBV9 to TRBJ1-4; perhaps TRBD1 as D (6 bases). The V and J ends lost 0 bases and 3 bases respectively, with 9 bases between them. CDR3 size: 15 residues. Germline V CDR1 and CDR2: SGDLS, YYNGEE. CDR3 DNA: TGTGCCAGCAGCGTAGTGGGGGCGGCTAATGAAAAACTGTTTTTT. This codes for CASSVVGAANEKLFF.

The chain recombines TRBV7-2 with TRBJ2-7; D might be TRBD2 (6 bases). This CDR3 comprises 15 residues. Germline assignment: CDR1 SGHTA and CDR2 FQGNSA. Deletions cut 5 bases from V and 5 bases from J, with 19 bases between. CDR3 residues: CASSIRTNQRDEQYF. In nucleotides, the CDR3 is TGTGCCAGCAGCATCCGAACCAATCAGCGGGACGAGCAGTACTTC.

On this clone: This sample includes further DNA sequences coding for the same CDR3. This chain joins TRBV28 and TRBJ1-4; 9 nucleotides match TRBD1. The germline V gene has CDR1 MDHEN and CDR2 SYDVKM. The CDR3 consists of 15 residues. V lost 4 bases, J lost 8 bases, and 8 bases stayed unmatched. The CDR3 here is CASSSPGQGSEKLFF. CDR3 nucleotide sequence: TGTGCCAGCAGTTCCCCGGGACAGGGATCCGAAAAACTGTTTTTT.

This clone has only a few counts. The CDR3: CASSVRGQGALQAGANVLTF. DNA of the CDR3: TGCGCCAGCAGCGTTCGGGGACAGGGGGCACTTCAAGCTGGGGCCAACGTCCTGACTTTC. The chain joins TRBV5-1 to TRBJ2-6; 12 positions match TRBD1. Germline V lookup: CDR1 SGHRS, CDR2 YFSETQ. V was pared by 4 bases and J by 2 bases, with 13 bases of the junction left unmatched. This CDR3 contains 20 residues.

This sequence joins TRBV5-4 and TRBJ2-2; D possibly corresponds to TRBD2 (6 bases). Trimming shortened V by 0 bases and J by 1 base, and 10 bases separated the two germline ends. Germline lookup yields CDR1 SGHNT and CDR2 YYREEE (reference sequence). This CDR3 comprises 16 residues. The CDR3 loop is CASSLALAKNTGELFF. For the CDR3, the DNA is TGTGCCAGCAGCTTGGCCCTAGCGAAGAACACCGGGGAGCTGTTTTTT.

The CDR3 nucleotides read TGTGCCATCAGTGAGACATTCCAACGGGACAGCTATGGCTACACCTTC. Its protein is CAISETFQRDSYGYTF. The chain is built from TRBV10-3 and TRBJ1-2; 7 nucleotides match TRBD1. Looked up from germline, CDR1 is ENHRY and CDR2 is SYGVKD. There are 16 residues in the CDR3. V lost 2 bases, J lost 4 bases, and 10 bases stayed unmatched.

The chain uses TRBV5-4 and TRBJ2-7; tentative D call: TRBD1 (6 bases). V lost 0 bases to trimming and J lost 4 bases, with 14 bases between them. Germline V CDR1 and CDR2: SGHNT, YYREEE (reference sequence). The length of the CDR3 is 15 residues. DNA for the CDR3: TGTGCCAGCAGCTTGGCCGGGACACTTCAATACGAGCAGTACTTC. It is translated as CASSLAGTLQYEQYF. Based on the CDR3 plus reference TRBV5-4 and TRBJ2-7, the full variable domain is ETGVTQSPTHLIKTRGQQVTLRCSSQSGHNTVSWYQQALGQGPQFIFQYYREEENGRGNFPPRFSGLQFPNYSSELNVNALELDDSALYLCASSLAGTLQYEQYFGPGTRLTVT.